This T cell receptor beta chain comes out of a study of blood T cells in healthy people across ages. CDR3 size: 13 residues. The germline gives CDR1 MNHEY, CDR2 SMNVEV (reference sequence). The V gene lost 5 bases and the J gene lost 6 bases, with 10 bases spanning the gap. Next came a second PCR, run for about 6 to 12 cycles, which used a sample-barcoded 5' primer along with a J-beta primer mix. Each CDR3 protein gets one entry after TCRdb re-called the 5' RACE reads with MiXCR. The sample includes about 770,000 distinct CDR3 sequences, roughly 44% of them seen just once. Sequencing was performed on blood. The rearrangement links TRBV27 to TRBJ2-2; D gene uncertain. The receptor was isolated from a man aged 60 to 75 in good health. The CDR3 protein is CASSLDRAGELFF. The CDR3, as DNA: TGTGCCAGCAGTCTCGATCGAGCCGGGGAGCTGTTTTTT.